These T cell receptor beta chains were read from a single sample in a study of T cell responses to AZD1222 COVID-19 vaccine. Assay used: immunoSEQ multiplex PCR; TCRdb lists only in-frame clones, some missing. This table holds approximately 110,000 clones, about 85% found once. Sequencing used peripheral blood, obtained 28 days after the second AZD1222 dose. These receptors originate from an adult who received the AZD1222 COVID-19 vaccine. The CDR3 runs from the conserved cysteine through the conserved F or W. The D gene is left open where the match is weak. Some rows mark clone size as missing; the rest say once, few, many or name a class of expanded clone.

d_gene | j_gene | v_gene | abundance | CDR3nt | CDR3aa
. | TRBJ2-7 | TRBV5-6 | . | TGTGCCAGCAGCTTGGGTAGTACCGAGCAGTACTTC | CASSLGSTEQYF
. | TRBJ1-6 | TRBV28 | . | TGTGCCAGCAGTGGTTACGGAAATTCACCCCTCCACTTT | CASSGYGNSPLHF
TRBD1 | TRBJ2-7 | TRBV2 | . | TGTGCCAGCGTTTTGACAGGGTTTCCCTACGAGCAGTACTTC | CASVLTGFPYEQYF
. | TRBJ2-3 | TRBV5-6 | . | TGTGCCAGCAGCTGGGACCCCGATACGCAGTATTTT | CASSWDPDTQYF
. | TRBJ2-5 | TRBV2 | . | TGTGCCAGCAGGTTGACAGGGAGGGAGACCCAGTACTTC | CASRLTGRETQYF
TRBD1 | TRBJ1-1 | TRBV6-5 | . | TGTGCCAGCTCTCAGGCCGGGACAGGGGTCACTGAAGCTTTCTTT | CASSQAGTGVTEAFF
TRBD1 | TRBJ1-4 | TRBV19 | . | TGTGCCAGTAGTAGCCGGACAGGGTTTGAAAAACTGTTTTTT | CASSSRTGFEKLFF
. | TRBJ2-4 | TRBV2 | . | TGTGCCAGCAGTGAAAAGGGGCTAGCCAAAAACATTCAGTACTTC | CASSEKGLAKNIQYF
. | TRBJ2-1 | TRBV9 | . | TGTGCCAGCAGCGTAGCGATCCACCAAAACAATGAGCAGTTCTTC | CASSVAIHQNNEQFF
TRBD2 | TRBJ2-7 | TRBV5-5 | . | TGTGCCAGCAGCTTGCTCCCTAGCGGGAGTACTTACGAGCAGTACTTC | CASSLLPSGSTYEQYF
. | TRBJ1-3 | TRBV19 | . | TGTGCCAGTAGTATAAATCTGGGCAGTGGAATCTCTGGAAACACCATATATTTT | CASSINLGSGISGNTIYF
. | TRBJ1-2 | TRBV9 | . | TGTGCCAGCAGCGTAGGATTGAGTGGGGACTATGGCTACACCTTC | CASSVGLSGDYGYTF
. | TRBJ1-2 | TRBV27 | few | TGTGCCAGCAGTTTTCAAGGGAACTATGGCTACACCTTC | CASSFQGNYGYTF
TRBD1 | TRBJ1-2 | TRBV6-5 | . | TGTGCCAGCAGTTACTCAACAGGGGGCATGGGTGGCTACACCTTC | CASSYSTGGMGGYTF
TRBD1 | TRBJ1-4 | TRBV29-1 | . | TGCAGCGCCCAAAGACAGGGTCATAATGAAAAACTGTTTTTT | CSAQRQGHNEKLFF
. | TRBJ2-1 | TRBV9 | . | TGTGCCAGCAGCGTATATTCGGGCTCCTACAATGAGCAGTTCTTC | CASSVYSGSYNEQFF
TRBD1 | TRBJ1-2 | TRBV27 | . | TGTGCCAGCAGTCGCACAGGGGGTCAAAATGGCTACACCTTC | CASSRTGGQNGYTF
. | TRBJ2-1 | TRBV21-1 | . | TGTGCCAGCAGCAAATTGCGTAGCGGGAGGGACAATGAGCAGTTCTTC | CASSKLRSGRDNEQFF
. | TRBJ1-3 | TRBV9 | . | TGTGCCAGCAGCGTAGAGGAAGTAGGGGTCGACACCATATATTTT | CASSVEEVGVDTIYF
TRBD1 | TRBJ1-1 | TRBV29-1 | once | TGCAGCGTTGGACAGGGATACCCTGAAGCTTTCTTT | CSVGQGYPEAFF
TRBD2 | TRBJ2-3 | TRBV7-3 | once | TGTGCCAGCAGCTTGGGACTAGCGGCAGATACGCAGTATTTT | CASSLGLAADTQYF
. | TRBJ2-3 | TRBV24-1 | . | TGTGCCACCAGTGATTTCACTCCAGGGATCACAGATACGCAGTATTTT | CATSDFTPGITDTQYF
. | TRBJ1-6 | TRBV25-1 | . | TGTGCCAGCAGTGAGGGGACCTACCTTTCAGAACCCCTCCACTTT | CASSEGTYLSEPLHF
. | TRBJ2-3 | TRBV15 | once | TGTGCCACCAGCAGAGAGATGGTAGGCACAGATACGCAGTATTTT | CATSREMVGTDTQYF
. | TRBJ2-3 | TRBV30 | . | TGTGCCTGGAGAGACTTGACTAGCACAGATACGCAGTATTTT | CAWRDLTSTDTQYF
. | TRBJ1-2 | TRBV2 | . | TGTGCCAGCAGTGAAAAGGTCGGCGGCTATGGCTACACCTTC | CASSEKVGGYGYTF
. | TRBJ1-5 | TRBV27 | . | TGTGCCAGCAGTACGTCAGGGCCTAATCAGCCCCAGCATTTT | CASSTSGPNQPQHF
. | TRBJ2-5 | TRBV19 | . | TGTGCCAGTAGTATCTGGGGCCAACAAGAGACCCAGTACTTC | CASSIWGQQETQYF
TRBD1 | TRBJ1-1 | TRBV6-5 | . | TGTGCCAGCATCCACCACAGGGGAAAGAACACTGAAGCTTTCTTT | CASIHHRGKNTEAFF
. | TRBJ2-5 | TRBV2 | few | TGTGCCAGCGGTGGGGCAATAGGGATGGGGCAAGAGACCCAGTACTTC | CASGGAIGMGQETQYF
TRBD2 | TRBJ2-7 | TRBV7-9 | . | TGTGCCAGCAGCTCGGCCGGACTAGCCTACGAGCAGTACTTC | CASSSAGLAYEQYF
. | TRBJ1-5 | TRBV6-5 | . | TGTGCCAGCAGTCCCCGGGGGAACAGCAATCAGCCCCAGCATTTT | CASSPRGNSNQPQHF
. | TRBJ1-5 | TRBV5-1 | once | TGCGCCAGCAGCTTGGATGGGACCGGAGATCAGCCCCAGCATTTT | CASSLDGTGDQPQHF
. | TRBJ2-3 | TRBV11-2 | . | TGTGCCAGCAACTCCTATGGCAGGACCTCAGATACGCAGTATTTT | CASNSYGRTSDTQYF
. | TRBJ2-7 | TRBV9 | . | TGTGCCAGCAGCGTAGATCAGGGTCTCTACGAGCAGTACTTC | CASSVDQGLYEQYF
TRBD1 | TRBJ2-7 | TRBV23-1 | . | TGCGCCAGCAGTCTCCCCGACAGGGTCCCCTACGAGCAGTACTTC | CASSLPDRVPYEQYF
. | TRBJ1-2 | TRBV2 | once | TGTGCCAGCAGTGAAGTGTTGGGGACATCGGGCTATGGCTACACCTTC | CASSEVLGTSGYGYTF
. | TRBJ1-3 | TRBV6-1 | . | TGTGCCAGCAGTGAAAGGGTCGCCTCTGGAAACACCATATATTTT | CASSERVASGNTIYF
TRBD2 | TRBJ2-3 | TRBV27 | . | TGTGCCAGCAGCCCCAGCTCGGGGGGGGCGCCGGGGACAGATACGCAGTATTTT | CASSPSSGGAPGTDTQYF
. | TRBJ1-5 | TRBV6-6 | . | TGTGCCAGCAGTTACTCCGGGGCAGTTAATCAGCCCCAGCATTTT | CASSYSGAVNQPQHF
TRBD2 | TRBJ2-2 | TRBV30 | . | TGTGCCTGGAGTTTCTTAGCGGGAGCTTCCGGGGAGCTGTTTTTT | CAWSFLAGASGELFF
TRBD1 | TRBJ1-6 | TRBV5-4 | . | TGTGCCAGCAGCTGGGCCGGGACAGGGACTTCACCCCTCCACTTT | CASSWAGTGTSPLHF
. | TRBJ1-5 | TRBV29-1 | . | TGCAGCGTTCGGCAGGGCCCCGGATGGCCCCAGCATTTT | CSVRQGPGWPQHF
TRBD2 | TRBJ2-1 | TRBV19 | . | TGTGCCAGTAGTTTGTCGGGACTAGCGGGTTCCAGCTCCTACAATGAGCAGTTCTTC | CASSLSGLAGSSSYNEQFF
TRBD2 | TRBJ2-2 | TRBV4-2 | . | TGTGCCAGCAGCCCGCTCCAGGTAGCGGGTGGGACCGGGGAGCTGTTTTTT | CASSPLQVAGGTGELFF
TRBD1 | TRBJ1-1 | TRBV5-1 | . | TGCGCCAGCAGCTCAACAAATCTTGGGACAGGCCTCACTGAAGCTTTCTTT | CASSSTNLGTGLTEAFF
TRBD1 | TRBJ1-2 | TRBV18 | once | TGTGCCAGCTCACTTGGACAGGGCCGAAACTATGGCTACACCTTC | CASSLGQGRNYGYTF
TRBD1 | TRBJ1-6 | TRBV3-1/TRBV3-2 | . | TGTGCCAGCAGCCCCGACGGACAGGGGGATTCACCCCTCCACTTT | CASSPDGQGDSPLHF
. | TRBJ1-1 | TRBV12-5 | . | TGTGCTAGTGGTTTCGGCGGCATGAACACTGAAGCTTTCTTT | CASGFGGMNTEAFF
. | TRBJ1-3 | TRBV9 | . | TGTGCCAGCAGCGTCCTGGAGGGGGCTGGAAACACCATATATTTT | CASSVLEGAGNTIYF
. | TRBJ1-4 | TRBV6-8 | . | TGTGCCAGCAGTTTCTTTGGTTTTGTTAATGAAAAACTGTTTTTT | CASSFFGFVNEKLFF
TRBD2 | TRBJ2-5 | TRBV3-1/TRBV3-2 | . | TGTGCCAGCAGCATGGGACTAGCGGAGACCCAGTACTTC | CASSMGLAETQYF